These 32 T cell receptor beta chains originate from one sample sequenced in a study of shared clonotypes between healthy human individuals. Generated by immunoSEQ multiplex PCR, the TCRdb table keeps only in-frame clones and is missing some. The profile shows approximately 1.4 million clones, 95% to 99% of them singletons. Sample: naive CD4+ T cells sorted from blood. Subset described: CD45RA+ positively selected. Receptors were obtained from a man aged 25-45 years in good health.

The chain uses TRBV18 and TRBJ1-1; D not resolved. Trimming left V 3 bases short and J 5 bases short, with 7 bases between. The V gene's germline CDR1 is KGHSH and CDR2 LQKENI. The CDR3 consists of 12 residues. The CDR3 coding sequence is TGTGCCAGCTCACCCGCAGTTACTGAAGCTTTCTTT. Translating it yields CASSPAVTEAFF.

CDR3 nucleotides: TGCAGCGTCCCGGGACTAGCGGGAGGCGAGCAGTACTTC. This codes for CSVPGLAGGEQYF. This chain joins TRBV29-1 and TRBJ2-7, with 15 bases fitting TRBD2. The CDR3 runs 13 residues. The V segment lost 6 bases and the J segment 6 bases; nucleotides outside the gene matches: 3. CDR1 SQVTM and CDR2 ANQGSEA come from the germline V gene.

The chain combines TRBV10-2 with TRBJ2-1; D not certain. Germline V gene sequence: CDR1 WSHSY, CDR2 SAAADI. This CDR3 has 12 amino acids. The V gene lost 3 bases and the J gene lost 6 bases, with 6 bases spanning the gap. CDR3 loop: CASSDLVNEQFF. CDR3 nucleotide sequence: TGCGCCAGCAGTGATTTAGTCAATGAGCAGTTCTTC.

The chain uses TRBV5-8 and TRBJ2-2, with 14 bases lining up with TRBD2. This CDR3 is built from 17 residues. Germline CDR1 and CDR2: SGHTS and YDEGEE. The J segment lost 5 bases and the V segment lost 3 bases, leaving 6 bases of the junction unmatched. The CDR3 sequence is CASSSPTSGRDTGELFF. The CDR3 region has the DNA TGTGCCAGCAGCTCCCCGACTAGCGGGAGGGATACCGGGGAGCTGTTTTTT.

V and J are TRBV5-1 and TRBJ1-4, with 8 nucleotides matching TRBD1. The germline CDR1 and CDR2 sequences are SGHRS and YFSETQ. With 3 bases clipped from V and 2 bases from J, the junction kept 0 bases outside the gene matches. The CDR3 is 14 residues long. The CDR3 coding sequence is TGCGCCAGCAGCTGGACAGGGACTAATGAAAAACTGTTTTTT. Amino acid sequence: CASSWTGTNEKLFF. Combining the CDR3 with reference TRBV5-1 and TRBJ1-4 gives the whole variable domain KAGVTQTPRYLIKTRGQQVTLSCSPISGHRSVSWYQQTPGQGLQFLFEYFSETQRNKGNFPGRFSGRQFSNSRSEMNVSTLELGDSALYLCASSWTGTNEKLFFGSGTQLSVL.

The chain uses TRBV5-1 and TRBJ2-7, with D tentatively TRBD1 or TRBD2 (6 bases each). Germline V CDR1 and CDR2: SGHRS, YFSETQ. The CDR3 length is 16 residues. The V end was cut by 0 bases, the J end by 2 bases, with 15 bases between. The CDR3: CASSLGAGQKTYEQYF. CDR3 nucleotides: TGCGCCAGCAGCTTGGGGGCGGGACAAAAGACCTACGAGCAGTACTTC.

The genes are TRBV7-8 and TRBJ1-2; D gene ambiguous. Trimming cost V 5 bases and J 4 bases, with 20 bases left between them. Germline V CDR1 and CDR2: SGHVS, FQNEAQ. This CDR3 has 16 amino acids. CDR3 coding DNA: TGTGCCAGCAGCGAATCTGCTACCCGAAAGACCTATGGCTACACCTTC. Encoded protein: CASSESATRKTYGYTF.

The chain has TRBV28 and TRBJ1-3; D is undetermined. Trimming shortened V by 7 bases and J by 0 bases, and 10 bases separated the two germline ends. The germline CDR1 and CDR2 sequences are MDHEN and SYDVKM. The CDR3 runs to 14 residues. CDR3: CASIKAVSGNTIYF. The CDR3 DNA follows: TGTGCCAGCATCAAGGCCGTCTCTGGAAACACCATATATTTT.

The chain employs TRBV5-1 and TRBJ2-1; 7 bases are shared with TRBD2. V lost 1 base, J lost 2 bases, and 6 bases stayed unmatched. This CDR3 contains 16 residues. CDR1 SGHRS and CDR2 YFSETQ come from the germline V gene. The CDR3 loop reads CASSLYGGFTYNEQFF. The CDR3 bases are TGCGCCAGCAGCTTGTACGGGGGGTTCACCTACAATGAGCAGTTCTTC.

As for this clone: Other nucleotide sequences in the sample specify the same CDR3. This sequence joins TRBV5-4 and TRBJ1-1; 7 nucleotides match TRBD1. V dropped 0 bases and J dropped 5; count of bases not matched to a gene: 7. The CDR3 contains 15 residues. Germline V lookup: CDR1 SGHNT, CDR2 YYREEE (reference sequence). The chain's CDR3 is CASSLAGGGGTEAFF. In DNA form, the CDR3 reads TGTGCCAGCAGCTTGGCCGGAGGGGGCGGGACTGAAGCTTTCTTT.

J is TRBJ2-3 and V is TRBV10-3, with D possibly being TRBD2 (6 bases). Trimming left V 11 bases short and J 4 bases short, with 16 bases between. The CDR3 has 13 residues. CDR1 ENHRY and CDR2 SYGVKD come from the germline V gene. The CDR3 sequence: CAQRADAADTQYF. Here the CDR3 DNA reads TGTGCCCAGCGGGCGGACGCAGCAGATACGCAGTATTTT.

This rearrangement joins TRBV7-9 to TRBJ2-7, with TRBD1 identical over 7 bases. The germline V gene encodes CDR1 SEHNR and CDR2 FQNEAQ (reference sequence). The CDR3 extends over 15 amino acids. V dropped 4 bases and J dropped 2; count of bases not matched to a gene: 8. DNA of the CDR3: TGTGCCAGCAGCTCCGACAGGGCATCAGCCTACGAGCAGTACTTC. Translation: CASSSDRASAYEQYF. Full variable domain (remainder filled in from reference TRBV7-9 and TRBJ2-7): DTGVSQNPRHKITKRGQNVTFRCDPISEHNRLYWYRQTLGQGPEFLTYFQNEAQLEKSRLLSDRFSAERPKGSFSTLEIQRTEQGDSAMYLCASSSDRASAYEQYFGPGTRLTVT.

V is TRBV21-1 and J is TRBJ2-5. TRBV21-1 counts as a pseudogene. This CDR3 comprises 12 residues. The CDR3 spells CASSSRWKAQYF. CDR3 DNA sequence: TGTGCCAGCAGCTCGCGTTGGAAGGCCCAGTACTTC.

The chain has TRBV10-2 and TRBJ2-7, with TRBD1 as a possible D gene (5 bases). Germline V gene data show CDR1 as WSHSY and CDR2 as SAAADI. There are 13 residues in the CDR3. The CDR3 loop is CETEGAISYEQYF. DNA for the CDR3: TGCGAAACTGAAGGGGCTATTTCCTACGAGCAGTACTTC.

The CDR3 reads CASSVLQGISYEQYF. The CDR3, as DNA: TGTGCCAGCAGCGTACTTCAGGGAATCTCCTACGAGCAGTACTTC. The chain is built from TRBV11-2 and TRBJ2-7; D may be TRBD1 (5 bases). V gave up 5 bases and J gave up 0 bases, with 14 bases separating them. Germline assignment: CDR1 SGHAT and CDR2 FQNNGV. The CDR3 consists of 15 residues.

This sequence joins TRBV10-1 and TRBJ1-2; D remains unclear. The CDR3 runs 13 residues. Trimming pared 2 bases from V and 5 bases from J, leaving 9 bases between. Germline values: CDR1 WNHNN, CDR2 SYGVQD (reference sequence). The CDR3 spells CASSENIAYGYTF. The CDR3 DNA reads TGCGCCAGCAGTGAGAATATAGCTTATGGCTACACCTTC.

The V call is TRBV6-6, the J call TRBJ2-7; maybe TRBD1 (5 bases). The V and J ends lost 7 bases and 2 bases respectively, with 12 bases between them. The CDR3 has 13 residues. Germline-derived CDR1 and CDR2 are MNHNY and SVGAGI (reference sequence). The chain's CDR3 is CASNLGDTYEQYF. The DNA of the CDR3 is TGTGCCAGCAATTTAGGGGATACCTACGAGCAGTACTTC.

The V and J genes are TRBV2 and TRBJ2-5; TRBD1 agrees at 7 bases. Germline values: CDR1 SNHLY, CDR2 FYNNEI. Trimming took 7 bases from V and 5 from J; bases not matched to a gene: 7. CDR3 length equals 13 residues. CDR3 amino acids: CASMDRRWETQYF. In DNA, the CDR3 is TGTGCCAGCATGGACAGGAGGTGGGAGACCCAGTACTTC.

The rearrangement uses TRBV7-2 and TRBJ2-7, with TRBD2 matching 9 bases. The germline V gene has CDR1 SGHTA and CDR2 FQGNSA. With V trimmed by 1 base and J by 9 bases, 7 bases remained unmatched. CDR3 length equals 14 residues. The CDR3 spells CASSLGREGGLQYF. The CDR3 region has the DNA TGTGCCAGCAGCTTAGGGCGGGAGGGCGGTCTGCAGTACTTC. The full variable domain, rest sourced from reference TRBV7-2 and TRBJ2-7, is GAGVSQSPSNKVTEKGKDVELRCDPISGHTALYWYRQSLGQGLEFLIYFQGNSAPDKSGLPSDRFSAERTGGSVSTLTIQRTQQEDSAVYLCASSLGREGGLQYFGPGTRLTVT.

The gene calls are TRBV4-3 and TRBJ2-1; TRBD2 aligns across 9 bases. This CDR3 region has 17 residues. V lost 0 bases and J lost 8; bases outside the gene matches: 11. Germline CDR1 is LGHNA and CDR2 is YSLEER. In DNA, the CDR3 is TGCGCCAGCAGCCAAGATGCGTCCAGCGGGAGGAGGGATGAGCAGTTCTTC. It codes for CASSQDASSGRRDEQFF.

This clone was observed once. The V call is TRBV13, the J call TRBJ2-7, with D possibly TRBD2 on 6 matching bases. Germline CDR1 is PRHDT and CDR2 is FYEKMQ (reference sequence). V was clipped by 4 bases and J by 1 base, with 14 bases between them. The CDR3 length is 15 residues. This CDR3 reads CASSSRAGPSYEQYF. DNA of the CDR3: TGTGCCAGCAGCTCCCGGGCGGGACCTTCCTACGAGCAGTACTTC.

The CDR3 spells CASPEPVNTEAFF. The CDR3 region has the DNA TGTGCCAGCCCCGAACCGGTCAACACTGAAGCTTTCTTT. This sequence joins TRBV28 and TRBJ1-1; D remains ambiguous. CDR1 MDHEN and CDR2 SYDVKM come from the germline V gene. CDR3 size: 13 residues. Trimming removed 8 bases from V and 2 bases from J, with 12 bases in between.

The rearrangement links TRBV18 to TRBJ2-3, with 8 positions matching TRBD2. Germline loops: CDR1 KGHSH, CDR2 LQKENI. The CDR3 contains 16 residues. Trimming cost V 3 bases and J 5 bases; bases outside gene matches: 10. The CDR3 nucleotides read TGTGCCAGCTCACCGGAACTAGCGGTTCGGGTAGATACGCAGTATTTT. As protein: CASSPELAVRVDTQYF.

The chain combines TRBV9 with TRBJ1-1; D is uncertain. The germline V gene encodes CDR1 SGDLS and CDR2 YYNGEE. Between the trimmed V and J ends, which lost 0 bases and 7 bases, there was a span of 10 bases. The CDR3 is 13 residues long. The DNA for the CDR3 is TGTGCCAGCAGCGTAGATATTGGCAGTGAAGCTTTCTTT. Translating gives CASSVDIGSEAFF.

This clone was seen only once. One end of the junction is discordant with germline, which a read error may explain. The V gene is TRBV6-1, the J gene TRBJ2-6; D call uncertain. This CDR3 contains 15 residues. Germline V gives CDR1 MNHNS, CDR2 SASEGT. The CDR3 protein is CASREVGFGANVLTF. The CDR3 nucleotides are TGTGCCAGCAGGGAAGTGGGTTTTGGGGCCAACGTCCTGACTTTC.

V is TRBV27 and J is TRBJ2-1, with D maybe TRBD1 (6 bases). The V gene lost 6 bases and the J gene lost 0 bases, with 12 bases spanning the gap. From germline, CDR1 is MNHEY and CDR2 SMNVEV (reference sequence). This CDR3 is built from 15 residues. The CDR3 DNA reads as TGTGCCAGCAGACCGACAGGAGTCTCCTACAATGAGCAGTTCTTC. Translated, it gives CASRPTGVSYNEQFF.

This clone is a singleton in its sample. CDR3 in amino acids: CASANSGTAVNYGYTF. The DNA for the CDR3 is TGTGCCAGCGCGAATTCCGGGACCGCAGTTAACTATGGCTACACCTTC. This chain connects TRBV27 to TRBJ1-2, with D perhaps TRBD1 (5 bases). The CDR3 consists of 16 residues. CDR1 is MNHEY and CDR2 is SMNVEV in the germline V gene (reference sequence). Trimming removed 8 bases at V and 1 base at J, with 20 bases between.

The CDR3 here is CASFRRNGEAFF. The CDR3, as DNA: TGTGCCAGCTTTAGGCGGAACGGTGAAGCTTTCTTT. The gene calls are TRBV6-5 and TRBJ1-1; D is ambiguous. Per germline, CDR1 MNHEY and CDR2 SVGAGI. Trimming left V 8 bases short and J 7 bases short, with 14 bases between. The CDR3 has 12 amino acids.

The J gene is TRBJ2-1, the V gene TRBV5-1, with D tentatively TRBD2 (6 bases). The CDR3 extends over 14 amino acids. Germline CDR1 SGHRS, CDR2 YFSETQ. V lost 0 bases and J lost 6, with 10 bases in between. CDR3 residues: CASSLVGGINEQFF. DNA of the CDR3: TGCGCCAGCAGCTTGGTTGGCGGGATCAATGAGCAGTTCTTC. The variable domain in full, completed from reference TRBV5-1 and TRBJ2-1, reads KAGVTQTPRYLIKTRGQQVTLSCSPISGHRSVSWYQQTPGQGLQFLFEYFSETQRNKGNFPGRFSGRQFSNSRSEMNVSTLELGDSALYLCASSLVGGINEQFFGPGTRLTVL.

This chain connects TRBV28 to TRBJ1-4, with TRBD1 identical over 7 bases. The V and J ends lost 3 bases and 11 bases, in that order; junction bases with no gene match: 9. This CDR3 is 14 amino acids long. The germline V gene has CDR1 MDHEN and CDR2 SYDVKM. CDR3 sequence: CASSFDRVVGKLFF. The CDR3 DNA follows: TGTGCCAGCAGTTTTGACAGGGTGGTTGGCAAACTGTTTTTT.

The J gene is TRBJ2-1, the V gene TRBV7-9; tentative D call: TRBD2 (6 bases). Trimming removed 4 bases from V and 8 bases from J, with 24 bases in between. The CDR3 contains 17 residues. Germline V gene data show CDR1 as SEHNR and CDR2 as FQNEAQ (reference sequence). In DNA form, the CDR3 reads TGTGCCAGCAGCTGGCGCATTAGGAGGGCCAAGTCAGATGAGCAGTTCTTC. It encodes CASSWRIRRAKSDEQFF. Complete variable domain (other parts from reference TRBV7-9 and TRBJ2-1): DTGVSQNPRHKITKRGQNVTFRCDPISEHNRLYWYRQTLGQGPEFLTYFQNEAQLEKSRLLSDRFSAERPKGSFSTLEIQRTEQGDSAMYLCASSWRIRRAKSDEQFFGPGTRLTVL.

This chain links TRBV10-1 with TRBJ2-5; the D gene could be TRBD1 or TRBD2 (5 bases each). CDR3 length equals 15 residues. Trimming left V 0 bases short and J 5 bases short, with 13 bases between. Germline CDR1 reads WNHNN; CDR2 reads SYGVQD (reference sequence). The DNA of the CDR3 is TGCGCCAGCAGTGAGTCTGGGGGAGTAGCGGAGACCCAGTACTTC. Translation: CASSESGGVAETQYF.